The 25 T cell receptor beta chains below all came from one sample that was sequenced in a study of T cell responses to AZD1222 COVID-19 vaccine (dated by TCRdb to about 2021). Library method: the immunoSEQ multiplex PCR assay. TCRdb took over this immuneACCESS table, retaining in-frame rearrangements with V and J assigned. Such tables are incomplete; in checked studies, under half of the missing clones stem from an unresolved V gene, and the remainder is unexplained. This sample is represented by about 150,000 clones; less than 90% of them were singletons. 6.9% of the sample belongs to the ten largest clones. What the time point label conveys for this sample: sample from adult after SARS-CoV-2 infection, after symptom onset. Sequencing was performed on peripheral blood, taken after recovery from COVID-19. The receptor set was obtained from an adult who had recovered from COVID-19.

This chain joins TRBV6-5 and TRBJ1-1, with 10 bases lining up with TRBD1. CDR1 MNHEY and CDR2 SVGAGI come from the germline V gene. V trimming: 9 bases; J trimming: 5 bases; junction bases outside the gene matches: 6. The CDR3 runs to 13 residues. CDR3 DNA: TGTGCCAGTCAGGGACAGGGGAGGACTGAAGCTTTCTTT. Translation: CASQGQGRTEAFF.

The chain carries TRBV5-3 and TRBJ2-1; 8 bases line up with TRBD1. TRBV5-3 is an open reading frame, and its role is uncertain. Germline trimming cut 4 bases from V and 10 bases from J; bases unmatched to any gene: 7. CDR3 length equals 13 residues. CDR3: CARSRTGRREQFF. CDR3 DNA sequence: TGTGCCAGAAGCCGGACAGGGAGGAGGGAGCAGTTCTTC.

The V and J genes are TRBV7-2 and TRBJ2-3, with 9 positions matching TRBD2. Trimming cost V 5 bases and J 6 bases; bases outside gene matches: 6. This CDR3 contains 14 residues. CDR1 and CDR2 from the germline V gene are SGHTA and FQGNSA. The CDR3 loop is CASSPGTSWDTQYF. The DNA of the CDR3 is TGTGCCAGCAGCCCGGGGACTAGCTGGGATACGCAGTATTTT.

In DNA, the CDR3 is TGTGCCAGTAGTGCCAAGACTAGCTCGGAGCCAACAGATACGCAGTATTTT. This sequence encodes CASSAKTSSEPTDTQYF. The V gene is TRBV19, the J gene TRBJ2-3; 7 bases align to TRBD2. The V gene end was trimmed by 5 bases and the J gene end by 3 bases; junction bases not matched to a gene: 14. The CDR3 is made up of 17 amino acids. CDR1 and CDR2 (germline): LNHDA, SQIVND (reference sequence).

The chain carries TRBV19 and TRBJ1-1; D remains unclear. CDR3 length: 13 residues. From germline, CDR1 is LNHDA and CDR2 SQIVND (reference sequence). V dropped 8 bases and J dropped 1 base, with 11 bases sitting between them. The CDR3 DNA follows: TGTGCCAGTCTTAGTGAGAAGAACACTGAAGCTTTCTTT. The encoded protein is CASLSEKNTEAFF.

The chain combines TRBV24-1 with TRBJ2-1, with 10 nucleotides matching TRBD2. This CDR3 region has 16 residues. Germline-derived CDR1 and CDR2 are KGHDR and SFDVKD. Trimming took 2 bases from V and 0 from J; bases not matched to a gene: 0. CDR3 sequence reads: CATSDSSGSSYNEQFF. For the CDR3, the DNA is TGTGCCACCAGTGATTCTAGCGGGAGCTCCTACAATGAGCAGTTCTTC.

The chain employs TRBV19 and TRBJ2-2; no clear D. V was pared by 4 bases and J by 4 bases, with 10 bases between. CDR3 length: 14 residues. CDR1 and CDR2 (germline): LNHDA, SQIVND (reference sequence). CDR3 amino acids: CASSTGVRTGELFF. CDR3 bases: TGTGCCAGTAGTACCGGAGTACGCACCGGGGAGCTGTTTTTT.

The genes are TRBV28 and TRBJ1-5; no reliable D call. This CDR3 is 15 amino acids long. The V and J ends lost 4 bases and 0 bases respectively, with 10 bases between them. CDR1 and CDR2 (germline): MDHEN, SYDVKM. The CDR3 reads CASSSQRYSNQPQHF. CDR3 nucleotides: TGTGCCAGCAGTTCCCAAAGGTATAGCAATCAGCCCCAGCATTTT.

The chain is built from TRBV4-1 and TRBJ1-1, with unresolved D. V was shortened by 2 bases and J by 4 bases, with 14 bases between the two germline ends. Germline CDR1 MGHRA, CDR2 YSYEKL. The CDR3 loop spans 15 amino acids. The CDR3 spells CASSQWSQSVTEAFF. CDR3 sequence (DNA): TGCGCCAGCAGCCAATGGAGCCAGTCGGTCACTGAAGCTTTCTTT.

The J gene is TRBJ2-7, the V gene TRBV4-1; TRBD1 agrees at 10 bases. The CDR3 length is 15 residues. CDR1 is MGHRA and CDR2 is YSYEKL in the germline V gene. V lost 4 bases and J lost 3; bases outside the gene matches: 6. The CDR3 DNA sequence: TGCGCCAGCAGCCCCCAGGACAGGGGGTACTACGAGCAGTACTTC. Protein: CASSPQDRGYYEQYF.

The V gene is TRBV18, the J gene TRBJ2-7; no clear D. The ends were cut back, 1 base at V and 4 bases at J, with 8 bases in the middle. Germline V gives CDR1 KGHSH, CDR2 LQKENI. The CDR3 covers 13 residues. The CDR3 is CASSPRVEYEQYF. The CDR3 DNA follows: TGTGCCAGCTCACCACGAGTGGAGTACGAGCAGTACTTC.

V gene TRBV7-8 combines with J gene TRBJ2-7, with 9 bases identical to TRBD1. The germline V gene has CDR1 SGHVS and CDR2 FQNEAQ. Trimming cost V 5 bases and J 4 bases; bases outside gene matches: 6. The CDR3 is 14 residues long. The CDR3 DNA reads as TGTGCCAGCAGCCCCGGGACAGGGACTTACGAGCAGTACTTC. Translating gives CASSPGTGTYEQYF. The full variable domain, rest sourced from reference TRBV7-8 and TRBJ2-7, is GAGVSQSPRYKVAKRGQDVALRCDPISGHVSLFWYQQALGQGPEFLTYFQNEAQLDKSGLPSDRFFAERPEGSVSTLKIQRTQQEDSAVYLCASSPGTGTYEQYFGPGTRLTVT.

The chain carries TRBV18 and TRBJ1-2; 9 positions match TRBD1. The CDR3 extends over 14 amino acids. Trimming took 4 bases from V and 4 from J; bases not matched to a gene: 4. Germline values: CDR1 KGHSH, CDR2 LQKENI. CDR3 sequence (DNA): TGTGCCAGCTCACTCCCGGGACAGGGCTATGGCTACACCTTC. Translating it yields CASSLPGQGYGYTF.

CDR3 nucleotides: TGTGCCAGCCGACCGAGCGGGCCATCTGAGCAGTACTTC. Residues: CASRPSGPSEQYF. The V gene is TRBV3-1 (or the pseudogene TRBV3-2), the J gene TRBJ2-7; a weak D match, TRBD2 (6 bases). This CDR3 has 13 amino acids. V shed 8 bases and J shed 7 bases, with 18 bases lying between them. Germline lookup yields CDR1 LGHDT and CDR2 YNNKEL (reference sequence).

CDR3 region: CASTDGNSPLHF. CDR3 DNA sequence: TGCGCCAGCACGGACGGTAATTCACCCCTCCACTTT. V gene TRBV5-1 combines with J gene TRBJ1-6, with D unclear. Germline V lookup: CDR1 SGHRS, CDR2 YFSETQ. Deletions cut 6 bases from V and 6 bases from J, with 7 bases between. The CDR3 sequence is 12 residues long.

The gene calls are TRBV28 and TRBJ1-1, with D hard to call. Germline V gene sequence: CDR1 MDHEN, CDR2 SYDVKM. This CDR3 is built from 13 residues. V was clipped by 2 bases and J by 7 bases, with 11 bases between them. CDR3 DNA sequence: TGTGCCAGCAGTTTAGTGGTAGCAGTTGAAGCTTTCTTT. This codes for CASSLVVAVEAFF.

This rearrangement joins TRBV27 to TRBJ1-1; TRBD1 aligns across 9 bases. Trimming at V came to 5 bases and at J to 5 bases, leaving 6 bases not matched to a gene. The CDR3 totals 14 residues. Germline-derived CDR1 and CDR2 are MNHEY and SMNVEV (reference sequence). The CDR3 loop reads CASSPQGAPTEAFF. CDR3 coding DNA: TGTGCCAGCAGTCCACAGGGGGCCCCAACTGAAGCTTTCTTT.

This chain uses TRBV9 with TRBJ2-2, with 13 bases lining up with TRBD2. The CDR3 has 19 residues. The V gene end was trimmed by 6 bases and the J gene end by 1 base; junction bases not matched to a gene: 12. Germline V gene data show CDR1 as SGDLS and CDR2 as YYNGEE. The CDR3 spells CASTLVRLAGGRNTGELFF. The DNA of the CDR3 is TGTGCCAGCACCCTAGTTAGACTAGCGGGGGGTCGGAACACCGGGGAGCTGTTTTTT.

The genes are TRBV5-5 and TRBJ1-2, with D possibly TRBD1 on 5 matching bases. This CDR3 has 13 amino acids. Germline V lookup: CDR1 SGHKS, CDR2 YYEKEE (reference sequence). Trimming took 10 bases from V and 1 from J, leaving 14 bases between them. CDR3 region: CAGPTGHNYGYTF. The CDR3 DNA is TGTGCCGGTCCCACGGGGCATAACTATGGCTACACCTTC.

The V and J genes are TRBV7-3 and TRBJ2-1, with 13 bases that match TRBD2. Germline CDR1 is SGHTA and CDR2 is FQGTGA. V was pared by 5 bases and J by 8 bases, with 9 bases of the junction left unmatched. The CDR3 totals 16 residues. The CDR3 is CASSRTSGRLGYEQFF. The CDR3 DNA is TGTGCCAGCAGCCGGACTAGCGGGAGACTAGGGTATGAGCAGTTCTTC.

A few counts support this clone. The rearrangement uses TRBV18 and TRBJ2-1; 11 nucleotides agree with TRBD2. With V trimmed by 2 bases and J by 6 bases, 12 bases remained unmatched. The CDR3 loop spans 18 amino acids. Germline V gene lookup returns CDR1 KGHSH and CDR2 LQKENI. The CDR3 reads CASSPSHVLAGVGNEQFF. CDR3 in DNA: TGTGCCAGCTCACCATCACACGTACTAGCGGGAGTAGGCAATGAGCAGTTCTTC.

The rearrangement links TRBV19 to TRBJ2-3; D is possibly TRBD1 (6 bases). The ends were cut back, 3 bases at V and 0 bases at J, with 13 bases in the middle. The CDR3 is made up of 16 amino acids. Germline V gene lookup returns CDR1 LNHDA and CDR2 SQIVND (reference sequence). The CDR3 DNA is TGTGCCAGTAGTATCCTTCCAGGGGCCAGCACAGATACGCAGTATTTT. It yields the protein CASSILPGASTDTQYF.

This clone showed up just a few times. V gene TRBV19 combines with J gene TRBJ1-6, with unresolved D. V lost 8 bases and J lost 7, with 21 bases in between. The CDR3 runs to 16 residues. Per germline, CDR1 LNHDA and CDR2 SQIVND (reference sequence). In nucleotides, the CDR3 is TGTGCCAGTCTTTCCGGGTTTTCGTGTAGAAATTCACCCCTCCACTTT. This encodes CASLSGFSCRNSPLHF.

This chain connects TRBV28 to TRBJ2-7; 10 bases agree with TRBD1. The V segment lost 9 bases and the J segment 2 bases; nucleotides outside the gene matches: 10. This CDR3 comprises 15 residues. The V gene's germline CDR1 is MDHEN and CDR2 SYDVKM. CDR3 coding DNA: TGTGCCAGTGAGGACAGGGGGACTACCCCCTACGAGCAGTACTTC. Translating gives CASEDRGTTPYEQYF.

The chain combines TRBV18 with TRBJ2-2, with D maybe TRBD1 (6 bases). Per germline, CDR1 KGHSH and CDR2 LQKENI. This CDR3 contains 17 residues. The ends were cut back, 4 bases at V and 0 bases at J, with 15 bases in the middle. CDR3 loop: CASSRNQGTANTGELFF. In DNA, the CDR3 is TGTGCCAGCTCACGCAACCAGGGGACGGCGAACACCGGGGAGCTGTTTTTT.